A single sample is the source of the 30 T cell receptor beta chains below, sequenced in a study of PD-1 blockade in classical Hodgkin lymphoma. Exposure to brentuximab vedotin varied, and each patient had relapsed following autologous stem cell transplantation. The assay was immunoSEQ multiplex PCR, and TCRdb's table has in-frame clones only and misses some. This sample has approximately 60,000 clones, with around 88% found just once. This sample comprised peripheral blood mononuclear cells (PBMCs), obtained at baseline. The receptors were gathered from a human donor with classical Hodgkin lymphoma.

The rearrangement links TRBV27 to TRBJ1-4; D is unclear. Germline CDR1 is MNHEY and CDR2 is SMNVEV (reference sequence). This CDR3 has 15 residues. Trimming pared 4 bases from V and 2 bases from J, leaving 11 bases between. This CDR3 is CASSYSMWTNEKLFF. As DNA, the CDR3 is TGTGCCAGCAGTTACAGCATGTGGACTAATGAAAAACTGTTTTTT.

The genes are TRBV4-2 and TRBJ2-7; D might be TRBD1 or TRBD2, each matching 5 bases. Germline V gives CDR1 LGHNA, CDR2 YNFKEQ. The CDR3 runs 16 residues. V shed 1 base and J shed 0 bases, with 13 bases lying between them. The CDR3 DNA sequence: TGTGCCAGCAGCCAAGGAGAGGGTGGGGGCTCCTACGAGCAGTACTTC. Protein product: CASSQGEGGGSYEQYF.

The chain links TRBV5-1 to TRBJ2-1; D is ambiguous. CDR1 SGHRS and CDR2 YFSETQ come from the germline V gene. The CDR3 runs 14 residues. The ends were cut back, 3 bases at V and 2 bases at J, with 9 bases in the middle. The CDR3 DNA is TGCGCCAGCAGCTCCGACGGAGCCTACAATGAGCAGTTCTTC. Its translation: CASSSDGAYNEQFF.

The chain links TRBV9 to TRBJ2-5; D possibly corresponds to TRBD2 (6 bases). Germline assignment: CDR1 SGDLS and CDR2 YYNGEE. The CDR3 sequence is 15 residues long. V shed 5 bases and J shed 0 bases, with 14 bases lying between them. CDR3 coding DNA: TGTGCCAGCAGTCGACCTGGAGGGTACCAAGAGACCCAGTACTTC. Amino acid sequence: CASSRPGGYQETQYF.

The chain joins TRBV6-1 to TRBJ1-1; D gene unclear. Germline assignment: CDR1 MNHNS and CDR2 SASEGT. The V gene lost 0 bases and the J gene lost 5 bases, with 7 bases spanning the gap. This CDR3 is 13 amino acids long. This CDR3 reads CASSEAGGTEAFF. The CDR3 nucleotides are TGTGCCAGCAGTGAAGCGGGCGGTACTGAAGCTTTCTTT.

This chain joins TRBV27 and TRBJ2-2, with 8 bases identical to TRBD1. Trimming cost V 2 bases and J 4 bases; bases outside gene matches: 9. Germline V gives CDR1 MNHEY, CDR2 SMNVEV (reference sequence). The length of the CDR3 is 17 residues. In DNA form, the CDR3 reads TGTGCCAGCAGTTTACGGACAGGGACTCCCGCCACCGGGGAGCTGTTTTTT. Its protein product is CASSLRTGTPATGELFF.

This clone was seen only a few times. The genes are TRBV30 and TRBJ1-1, with D hard to call. CDR1 and CDR2 (germline): GTSNPN, SVGIG (reference sequence). CDR3 length equals 13 residues. V lost 1 base and J 4 bases, leaving 10 bases between the germline ends. As DNA, the CDR3 is TGTGCCTGGAGTGCACACCCAAGCACTGAAGCTTTCTTT. The encoded protein is CAWSAHPSTEAFF.

The chain joins TRBV7-9 to TRBJ1-3; D unresolved. Trimming pared 1 base from V and 4 bases from J, leaving 8 bases between. The germline V gene has CDR1 SEHNR and CDR2 FQNEAQ (reference sequence). The CDR3 spans 14 residues. For the CDR3, the DNA is TGTGCCAGCAGCTTAGTGTCAAACGGAAACACCATATATTTT. Amino acids: CASSLVSNGNTIYF.

The chain recombines TRBV27 with TRBJ1-2, with TRBD1 identical over 9 bases. This CDR3 is 17 amino acids long. V shed 6 bases and J 8 bases; nucleotides not matched to a gene: 19. Germline CDR1 is MNHEY and CDR2 is SMNVEV (reference sequence). The DNA of the CDR3 is TGTGCCAGCAGCTCTCCTTCCGGACAGGGGCGTGTACGGGGCTACACCTTC. It yields the protein CASSSPSGQGRVRGYTF.

This chain connects TRBV30 to TRBJ2-7; 9 bases are shared with TRBD2. The germline CDR1 and CDR2 sequences are GTSNPN and SVGIG (reference sequence). V lost 4 bases to trimming and J lost 0 bases; unmatched junction nucleotides: 4. CDR3 length: 14 amino acids. The CDR3 here is CAWNRGGASYEQYF. The CDR3 DNA sequence: TGTGCCTGGAACCGCGGGGGGGCCTCCTACGAGCAGTACTTC.

This chain connects TRBV7-6 to TRBJ2-7; no clear D gene. The V end lost 3 bases, the J end lost 2 bases, and 8 bases lay between the germline ends. This CDR3 has 13 amino acids. Germline V gene lookup returns CDR1 SGHVS and CDR2 FNYEAQ. The chain's CDR3 is CASSFSPAYEQYF. The CDR3 DNA is TGTGCCAGCAGCTTTTCTCCGGCCTACGAGCAGTACTTC.

The chain uses TRBV2 and TRBJ2-7; 7 bases match TRBD1. This CDR3 spans 15 amino acids. Trimming took 7 bases from V and 0 from J; bases not matched to a gene: 9. Germline lookup yields CDR1 SNHLY and CDR2 FYNNEI. The CDR3 DNA is TGTGCCAGCAATCTGCAGGGGGAATCCTCCTACGAGCAGTACTTC. This encodes CASNLQGESSYEQYF.

This clone was found once. CDR3 nucleotide sequence: TGTGCCAGCACCTCTGGACAGGGCGGTCGCAATGAGCAGTTCTTC. It codes for CASTSGQGGRNEQFF. The genes are TRBV27 and TRBJ2-1; TRBD1 matches 8 bases. Losses at the gene ends were 7 bases for V and 6 bases for J; bases not matched to a gene: 11. The CDR3 extends over 15 amino acids. Germline V CDR1 and CDR2: MNHEY, SMNVEV (reference sequence).

As regards this clone: Germline is not matched at one junction end, which may reflect a read error. The chain recombines TRBV6-6 with TRBJ1-1, with 7 bases identical to TRBD1. CDR1 and CDR2 from the germline V gene are MNHNY and SVGAGI (reference sequence). CDR3 length equals 14 residues. The CDR3 sequence: CASRKTGLNPEAFF. CDR3 nucleotides: TGTGCCAGCAGAAAGACAGGGTTGAACCCTGAAGCTTTCTTT.

This clone turned up a few times. The chain combines TRBV6-5 with TRBJ1-4; D gene ambiguous. The V gene's germline CDR1 is MNHEY and CDR2 SVGAGI. V shed 5 bases and J shed 6 bases, with 13 bases lying between them. The CDR3 extends over 14 amino acids. CDR3 protein: CASSSMVLDEKLFF. DNA of the CDR3: TGTGCCAGCAGTAGTATGGTTTTAGATGAAAAACTGTTTTTT.

The CDR3 loop is CSVGSLVGNEKLFF. CDR3 sequence (DNA): TGCAGCGTTGGCTCCCTGGTGGGTAATGAAAAACTGTTTTTT. The rearrangement uses TRBV29-1 and TRBJ1-4; no clear D gene. The CDR3 totals 14 residues. V was trimmed by 4 bases and J by 4 bases, leaving 13 bases between them. Germline assignment: CDR1 SQVTM and CDR2 ANQGSEA.

This clone was seen a handful of times. V is TRBV11-3 and J is TRBJ2-3, with D tentatively TRBD2 (6 bases). Germline V gene data show CDR1 as SGHNT and CDR2 as YENEEA. Trimming took off 4 bases at V and 0 bases at J, with 14 bases between the two ends. The CDR3 sequence is 16 residues long. The DNA for the CDR3 is TGTGCCAGCAGCTCCGGGACTCCTGGCAGCACAGATACGCAGTATTTT. The encoded protein is CASSSGTPGSTDTQYF. Full variable domain (missing parts from reference TRBV11-3 and TRBJ2-3): EAGVVQSPRYKIIEKKQPVAFWCNPISGHNTLYWYLQNLGQGPELLIRYENEEAVDDSQLPKDRFSAERLKGVDSTLKIQPAELGDSAVYLCASSSGTPGSTDTQYFGPGTRLTVL.

The genes are TRBV5-5 and TRBJ2-4, with TRBD2 identical over 10 bases. The CDR3 runs to 17 residues. Trimming took 0 bases from V and 6 from J; bases not matched to a gene: 9. Per the germline V gene, CDR1 is SGHKS and CDR2 is YYEKEE (reference sequence). The CDR3 spells CASSLGGVASGGNIQYF. CDR3 nucleotide sequence: TGTGCCAGCAGCTTGGGTGGGGTCGCTAGCGGGGGAAACATTCAGTACTTC.

The rearrangement joins TRBV5-6 to TRBJ2-1, with TRBD1 matching 9 bases. Germline values: CDR1 SGHDT, CDR2 YYEEEE. This CDR3 has 15 residues. The V and J ends lost 0 bases and 2 bases, in that order; junction bases with no gene match: 0. The CDR3 DNA is TGTGCCAGCAGCTTGGGGGACAGGGCCTACAATGAGCAGTTCTTC. The encoded protein is CASSLGDRAYNEQFF.

A note on this clone: Within the sample, other DNA sequences also encode this same CDR3. The V call is TRBV4-3, the J call TRBJ2-4; TRBD1 might be the D (5 bases). The CDR3 has 17 amino acids. V lost 1 base and J lost 4, with 17 bases in between. Looked up from germline, CDR1 is LGHNA and CDR2 is YSLEER. The CDR3 DNA sequence: TGCGCCAGCAGCCAAGGCCGCCGCGCCGGACAAAAAAACATTCAGTACTTC. Protein product: CASSQGRRAGQKNIQYF.

The rearrangement links TRBV30 to TRBJ1-2; TRBD1 matches at 7 bases. This CDR3 has 12 amino acids. V was clipped by 8 bases and J by 6 bases; unmatched bases: 9. The germline V gene encodes CDR1 GTSNPN and CDR2 SVGIG (reference sequence). This CDR3 reads CASTTGYDGYTF. As DNA, the CDR3 is TGTGCCAGTACGACAGGGTATGATGGCTACACCTTC.

The chain couples TRBV30 to TRBJ2-3, with D uncertain. This CDR3 has 14 residues. V was clipped by 1 base and J by 2 bases, with 10 bases between them. CDR1 and CDR2 (germline): GTSNPN, SVGIG (reference sequence). For the CDR3, the DNA is TGTGCCTGGAGTGAGGGTAAAAACACAGATACGCAGTATTTT. This codes for CAWSEGKNTDTQYF.

In DNA, the CDR3 is TGTGCCTGGGCCTTGGGGGCTGGTGGCTACACCTTC. Encoded protein: CAWALGAGGYTF. V gene TRBV30 combines with J gene TRBJ1-2; the D gene is possibly TRBD1 (6 bases). The germline V and J ends were trimmed by 5 bases and 7 bases, with 14 bases remaining between them. Looked up from germline, CDR1 is GTSNPN and CDR2 is SVGIG (reference sequence). The CDR3 runs 12 residues.

The rearrangement uses TRBV9 and TRBJ1-2; 10 bases match TRBD1. The CDR3 is 15 residues long. V was pared by 4 bases and J by 8 bases, with 11 bases of the junction left unmatched. The V gene's germline CDR1 is SGDLS and CDR2 YYNGEE. CDR3 sequence: CASSPIQGQGWGYTF. CDR3 DNA: TGTGCCAGCAGCCCTATACAGGGACAGGGGTGGGGCTACACCTTC.

In this sample, this clone turned up once. This sequence joins TRBV29-1 and TRBJ2-1; no reliable D call. The CDR3 totals 12 residues. Per germline, CDR1 SQVTM and CDR2 ANQGSEA. V lost 6 bases and J lost 4, with 10 bases in between. DNA of the CDR3: TGCAGCGTCCTACTGGCTTACAATGAGCAGTTCTTC. Its protein is CSVLLAYNEQFF.

V gene TRBV27 combines with J gene TRBJ2-7; the D gene could be TRBD1 or TRBD2 (5 bases each). This CDR3 has 15 residues. Trimming shortened V by 6 bases and J by 2 bases, and 17 bases separated the two germline ends. The germline V gene encodes CDR1 MNHEY and CDR2 SMNVEV (reference sequence). CDR3 nucleotides: TGTGCCAGCAGAAGGACCGGGACGGGAACCTACGAGCAGTACTTC. This codes for CASRRTGTGTYEQYF.

The chain recombines TRBV6-4 with TRBJ2-3; 10 positions match TRBD1. CDR1 and CDR2 from the germline V gene are MRHNA and SNTAGT. The junction had 0 bases not matched to a gene; V was cut back by 2 bases and J by 4 bases. The CDR3 extends over 14 amino acids. CDR3 DNA: TGTGCCAGCAGTGACGGACAGGGGGCAGATACGCAGTATTTT. Translating gives CASSDGQGADTQYF.

The genes are TRBV9 and TRBJ2-2, with TRBD2 identical over 10 bases. Germline V lookup: CDR1 SGDLS, CDR2 YYNGEE. The CDR3 contains 16 residues. V trimming: 3 bases; J trimming: 7 bases; junction bases outside the gene matches: 9. The CDR3 loop is CASSDSGGAWGGELFF. The CDR3 region has the DNA TGTGCCAGCAGCGACAGCGGGGGGGCCTGGGGCGGGGAGCTGTTTTTT.

The chain is built from TRBV6-6 and TRBJ2-7, with D perhaps matching TRBD2 (5 bases). V dropped 7 bases and J dropped 4 bases, with 17 bases sitting between them. Per germline, CDR1 MNHNY and CDR2 SVGAGI (reference sequence). The CDR3 extends over 14 amino acids. CDR3 loop: CASTSPPRGYEQYF. As DNA, the CDR3 is TGTGCCAGCACCTCCCCCCCGAGAGGGTACGAGCAGTACTTC.

This chain connects TRBV4-2 to TRBJ2-1; 12 bases agree with TRBD2. Looked up from germline, CDR1 is LGHNA and CDR2 is YNFKEQ. V was clipped by 3 bases and J by 5 bases; unmatched bases: 5. The CDR3 contains 16 residues. DNA for the CDR3: TGTGCCAGCAGCCATCTACTAGCGGGGGGAAACAATGAGCAGTTCTTC. Protein sequence: CASSHLLAGGNNEQFF.